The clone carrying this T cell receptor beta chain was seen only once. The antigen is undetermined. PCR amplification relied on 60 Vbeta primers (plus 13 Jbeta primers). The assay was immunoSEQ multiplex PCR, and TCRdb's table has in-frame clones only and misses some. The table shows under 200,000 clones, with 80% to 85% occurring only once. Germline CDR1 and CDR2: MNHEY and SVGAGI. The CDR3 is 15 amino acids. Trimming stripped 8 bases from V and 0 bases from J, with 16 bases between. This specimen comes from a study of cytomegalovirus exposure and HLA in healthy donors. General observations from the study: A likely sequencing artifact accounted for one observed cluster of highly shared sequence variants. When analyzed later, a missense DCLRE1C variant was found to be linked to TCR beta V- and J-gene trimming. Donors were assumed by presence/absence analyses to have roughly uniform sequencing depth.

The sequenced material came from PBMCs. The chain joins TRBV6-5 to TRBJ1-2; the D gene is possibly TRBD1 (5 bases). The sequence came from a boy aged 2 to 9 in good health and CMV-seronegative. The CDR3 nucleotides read TGTGCCAGCCCCCTCAGGGCAAGAGCTAACTATGGCTACACCTTC. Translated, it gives CASPLRARANYGYTF.